Below, 26 T cell receptor beta chains from the same sample are listed, as sequenced in a study of response to subunit inactivated influenza vaccine. MiXCR, applied by TCRdb to the RT-PCR reads, yields one record per CDR3 protein. The data hold over 450,000 distinct CDR3 sequences, with about an eighth observed a single time. The sequenced sample was PBMCs from blood, obtained roughly 6 weeks after vaccination. The source is a man in his forties or fifties who received an inactivated influenza vaccine.

This clonotype showed up many times. This chain joins TRBV24-1 and TRBJ2-1; D is possibly TRBD1 (5 bases). V lost 3 bases and J lost 5, with 10 bases in between. The CDR3 runs 14 residues. The V gene's germline CDR1 is KGHDR and CDR2 SFDVKD. The CDR3 protein is CATSDARQNNEQFF. In DNA, the CDR3 is TGTGCCACCAGTGATGCCAGACAGAACAATGAGCAGTTCTTC.

This clonotype has at least ten counts. The rearrangement links TRBV5-1 to TRBJ2-2, with D possibly matching TRBD2 (6 bases). The CDR3 runs to 16 residues. Trimming left V 4 bases short and J 1 base short, with 14 bases between. Germline V gene sequence: CDR1 SGHRS, CDR2 YFSETQ. CDR3 loop: CASSMGGLLNTGELFF. The CDR3, as DNA: TGCGCCAGCAGCATGGGGGGACTCTTGAACACCGGGGAGCTGTTTTTT.

This clonotype was seen ten or more times. This chain links TRBV29-1 with TRBJ2-1, with 10 positions matching TRBD2. Trimming removed 5 bases from V and 6 bases from J; junction bases left unmatched: 22. Germline CDR1 is SQVTM and CDR2 is ANQGSEA. There are 19 residues in the CDR3. The CDR3 sequence: CSVIQGAIAGGPLGNEQFF. CDR3 DNA: TGCAGCGTTATCCAGGGTGCGATAGCGGGAGGACCCCTGGGCAATGAGCAGTTCTTC.

This clonotype was detected only a few times. V and J are TRBV7-2 and TRBJ2-5, with D possibly matching TRBD1 (6 bases). Deletions cut 2 bases from V and 3 bases from J, with 19 bases between. CDR3 length equals 17 residues. The V gene's germline CDR1 is SGHTA and CDR2 FQGNSA. The CDR3 is CASSLSRTGTTKETQYF. In nucleotides, the CDR3 is TGTGCCAGCAGCTTATCTCGCACCGGGACAACCAAAGAGACCCAGTACTTC.

In the case of this clonotype: The junction differs from germline at one of its ends, possibly a read error. J is TRBJ2-3 and V is TRBV5-1, with a weak D call TRBD1 (5 bases). The CDR3 extends over 16 amino acids. Germline V gene lookup returns CDR1 SGHRS and CDR2 YFSETQ. The CDR3 reads CSSSLAPGLNTDTQYF. CDR3 DNA sequence: TGCTCCAGCAGCTTGGCCCCAGGGCTCAACACAGATACGCAGTATTTT.

There are many counts of this clonotype. J is TRBJ2-1 and V is TRBV7-3, with 9 bases aligning to TRBD1. CDR1 SGHTA and CDR2 FQGTGA come from the germline V gene. J gave up 2 bases and V 0 bases, and 8 bases lay outside the gene matches. This CDR3 comprises 18 residues. The CDR3 loop is CASSLTGFGDRAYNEQFF. In DNA, the CDR3 is TGTGCCAGCAGCTTAACGGGGTTTGGGGACAGGGCCTACAATGAGCAGTTCTTC.

This clonotype was found a few times. V is TRBV20-1 and J is TRBJ2-7, with 12 bases that match TRBD2. Germline CDR1 and CDR2: DFQATT and SNEGSKA (reference sequence). The CDR3 contains 12 residues. The chain's CDR3 is CSRLAGVGEQYF. For the CDR3, the DNA is TGCAGCCGACTAGCGGGAGTGGGAGAGCAGTACTTC.

The chain employs TRBV4-3 and TRBJ2-2; TRBD2 agrees at 7 bases. V shed 1 base and J 4 bases; nucleotides not matched to a gene: 6. The CDR3 is 16 residues long. Germline assignment: CDR1 LGHNA and CDR2 YSLEER. Here the CDR3 DNA reads TGCGCCAGCAGCCAAGGGGGGGGAGTGGGCACCGGGGAGCTGTTTTTT. Its translation: CASSQGGGVGTGELFF.

This clonotype was seen repeatedly, ten times or more. This sequence joins TRBV4-3 and TRBJ1-5; TRBD1 aligns across 7 bases. CDR3 length: 15 residues. Per germline, CDR1 LGHNA and CDR2 YSLEER. The V segment lost 4 bases and the J segment 7 bases; nucleotides outside the gene matches: 10. The CDR3 here is CASSRNRGSGQPQHF. The CDR3 DNA follows: TGCGCCAGCAGCCGGAACAGGGGAAGCGGACAGCCCCAGCATTTT.

J is TRBJ1-6 and V is TRBV20-1; D is perhaps TRBD1 (5 bases). The germline V and J ends were trimmed by 3 bases and 9 bases, with 21 bases remaining between them. CDR1 DFQATT and CDR2 SNEGSKA come from the germline V gene (reference sequence). The CDR3 runs 16 residues. CDR3 in DNA: TGCAGTGCTAGGGGGACCCCCGGTCACCCAAGTTCACCCCTCCACTTT. Translating it yields CSARGTPGHPSSPLHF.

V gene TRBV7-9 combines with J gene TRBJ1-1; D ambiguous. Germline values: CDR1 SEHNR, CDR2 FQNEAQ (reference sequence). The CDR3 covers 12 residues. Trimming stripped 1 base from V and 8 bases from J, with 8 bases between. This CDR3 is CASSLGNWEAFF. The CDR3 coding sequence is TGTGCCAGCAGCTTAGGGAACTGGGAAGCTTTCTTT.

This clonotype was detected many times. The rearrangement links TRBV20-1 to TRBJ2-1; 8 bases line up with TRBD1. Trimming removed 2 bases from V and 9 bases from J; junction bases left unmatched: 3. CDR1 is DFQATT, CDR2 SNEGSKA, per germline (reference sequence). The CDR3 spans 12 residues. For the CDR3, the DNA is TGCAGTGCTAGAACAGGGGGTGGTGAGCAGTTCTTC. Translated: CSARTGGGEQFF.

This clonotype has a handful of counts. The chain joins TRBV12-3 or TRBV12-4 to TRBJ1-4, with 9 bases that match TRBD1. The junction had 10 bases not matched to a gene; V was cut back by 6 bases and J by 8 bases. CDR3 size: 15 residues. DNA for the CDR3: TGTGCCAGCAGAATGGGACAGGGAATAGGGGAAAAACTGTTTTTT. Translated, it gives CASRMGQGIGEKLFF.

This clonotype has a handful of counts. V is TRBV9 and J is TRBJ2-2; D gene unclear. The CDR3 runs to 16 residues. Germline values: CDR1 SGDLS, CDR2 YYNGEE. V was shortened by 2 bases and J by 1 base, with 12 bases between the two germline ends. The CDR3 bases are TGTGCCAGCAGCGTGGGAAGTACTGGGAACACCGGGGAGCTGTTTTTT. This encodes CASSVGSTGNTGELFF.

This clonotype was observed a handful of times. Here the CDR3 reads CASAYRRAETQYF. The CDR3 DNA sequence: TGCGCCAGCGCCTATAGGAGGGCAGAGACCCAGTACTTC. The chain combines TRBV4-3 with TRBJ2-5, with a weak D call TRBD2 (6 bases). The length of the CDR3 is 13 residues. Looked up from germline, CDR1 is LGHNA and CDR2 is YSLEER. The V gene lost 8 bases and the J gene lost 4 bases, with 14 bases spanning the gap.

The chain is built from TRBV4-2 and TRBJ2-7; 11 nucleotides agree with TRBD2. The CDR3 is 17 amino acids. Germline CDR1 is LGHNA and CDR2 is YNFKEQ. The J segment lost 0 bases and the V segment lost 1 base, leaving 5 bases of the junction unmatched. The CDR3 bases are TGTGCCAGCAGCCAAGTGGTAGCGGGGGGGAGCTCCTACGAGCAGTACTTC. The encoded protein is CASSQVVAGGSSYEQYF.

This clonotype was counted only a few times. This chain connects TRBV11-2 to TRBJ2-1; D is uncertain. This CDR3 is 16 amino acids long. Trimming cost V 6 bases and J 5 bases, with 20 bases left between them. CDR1 and CDR2 (germline): SGHAT, FQNNGV. The CDR3 region is CASRPIGSPWDNEQFF. Written as DNA, the CDR3 is TGTGCCAGCAGACCCATCGGCTCCCCCTGGGACAATGAGCAGTTCTTC.

This rearrangement joins TRBV12-3 or TRBV12-4 to TRBJ2-3, with 7 bases fitting TRBD1. V was pared by 6 bases and J by 0 bases, with 6 bases of the junction left unmatched. This CDR3 has 15 amino acids. The CDR3 region has the DNA TGTGCCAGCAGGCTAAACAGGGGAAGCACAGATACGCAGTATTTT. It encodes CASRLNRGSTDTQYF.

The CDR3 DNA reads as TGTGCCAGCAGCTCCCGGGACAGCACCTACGAGCAGTACTTC. This sequence encodes CASSSRDSTYEQYF. This chain joins TRBV9 and TRBJ2-7; TRBD1 agrees at 7 bases. Germline V gene data show CDR1 as SGDLS and CDR2 as YYNGEE. The ends lost 4 bases at V and 2 bases at J; junction bases unmatched: 6. The CDR3 extends over 14 amino acids.

In its sample, this clonotype was seen a few times. The genes are TRBV6-2 or TRBV6-3 and TRBJ2-3; no firm D call. The germline V gene has CDR1 MNHEY and CDR2 SVGEGT. The CDR3 has 14 residues. V was clipped by 8 bases and J by 9 bases, with 21 bases between them. The CDR3 is CASRAPEPRSTQYF. The CDR3 DNA sequence: TGTGCCAGCCGAGCGCCCGAACCCAGATCCACGCAGTATTTT.

This clonotype has only a few counts. The gene calls are TRBV28 and TRBJ2-2; no clear D gene. The CDR3 loop spans 13 amino acids. Trimming stripped 3 bases from V and 6 bases from J, with 8 bases between. Germline CDR1 is MDHEN and CDR2 is SYDVKM. As DNA, the CDR3 is TGTGCCAGCAGTTTTTTGTCGGCCGGGGAGCTGTTTTTT. This gives the protein CASSFLSAGELFF.

This clonotype was detected a few times. The chain carries TRBV11-2 and TRBJ2-7, with TRBD2 matching over 10 bases. Trimming took 4 bases from V and 1 from J; bases not matched to a gene: 7. The CDR3 loop spans 16 amino acids. Germline loops: CDR1 SGHAT, CDR2 FQNNGV. CDR3 sequence (DNA): TGTGCCAGCAGCTCACCCACTAGCGGGATTTCCTACGAGCAGTACTTC. The encoded protein is CASSSPTSGISYEQYF.

This sequence joins TRBV6-4 and TRBJ2-2, with 8 bases fitting TRBD1. Germline CDR1 reads MRHNA; CDR2 reads SNTAGT. The CDR3 runs to 16 residues. Unmatched junction bases numbered 8, after V lost 6 bases and J lost 2 bases. The DNA of the CDR3 is TGTGCCAGCAGAAAGCTTGGACAGGGCAACACCGGGGAGCTGTTTTTT. This sequence encodes CASRKLGQGNTGELFF.

This clonotype was detected only a few times. The J gene is TRBJ2-5, the V gene TRBV7-8; D gene ambiguous. There are 12 residues in the CDR3. The V end lost 7 bases, the J end lost 2 bases, and 8 bases lay between the germline ends. Per the germline V gene, CDR1 is SGHVS and CDR2 is FQNEAQ. CDR3 nucleotides: TGTGCCAGCACCTTGGGGCAAGAGACCCAGTACTTC. Translation gives CASTLGQETQYF.

At least ten counts were recorded for this clonotype. CDR3 in DNA: TGCAGTGCTAGAGTGGGAGGCGGCTTTGGGATTTTTGGCTACACCTTC. Amino acid sequence: CSARVGGGFGIFGYTF. The chain joins TRBV20-1 to TRBJ1-2, with unresolved D. Germline V gene sequence: CDR1 DFQATT, CDR2 SNEGSKA (reference sequence). CDR3 length: 16 residues. V dropped 1 base and J dropped 7 bases, with 22 bases sitting between them.

This clonotype showed up just a few times. The chain employs TRBV5-1 and TRBJ1-1; D not certain. CDR3 length: 13 amino acids. CDR1 is SGHRS and CDR2 is YFSETQ in the germline V gene. V lost 4 bases and J lost 4, with 11 bases in between. The CDR3 sequence is CASSRLEVTEAFF. The CDR3 region has the DNA TGCGCCAGCAGCAGGTTGGAAGTCACTGAAGCTTTCTTT.